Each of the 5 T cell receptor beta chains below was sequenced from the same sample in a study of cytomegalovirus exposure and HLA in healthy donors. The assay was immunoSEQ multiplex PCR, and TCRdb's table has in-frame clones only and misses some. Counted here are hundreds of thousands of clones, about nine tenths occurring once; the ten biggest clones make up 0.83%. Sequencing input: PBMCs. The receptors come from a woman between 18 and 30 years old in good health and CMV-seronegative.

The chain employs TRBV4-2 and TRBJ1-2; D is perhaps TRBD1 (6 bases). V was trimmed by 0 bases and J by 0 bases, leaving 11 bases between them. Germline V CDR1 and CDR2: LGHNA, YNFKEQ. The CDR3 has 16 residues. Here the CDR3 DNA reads TGTGCCAGCAGCCAAGAACCGGGACAAACTAACTATGGCTACACCTTC. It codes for CASSQEPGQTNYGYTF.

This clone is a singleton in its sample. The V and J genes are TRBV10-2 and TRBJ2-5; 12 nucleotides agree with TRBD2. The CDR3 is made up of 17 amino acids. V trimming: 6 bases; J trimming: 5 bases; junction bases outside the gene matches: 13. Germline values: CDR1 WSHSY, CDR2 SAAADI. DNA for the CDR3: TGCGCCAGCAGGGCTAGCGGGAGGGCCGGGCCGAGGGAGACCCAGTACTTC. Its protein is CASRASGRAGPRETQYF.

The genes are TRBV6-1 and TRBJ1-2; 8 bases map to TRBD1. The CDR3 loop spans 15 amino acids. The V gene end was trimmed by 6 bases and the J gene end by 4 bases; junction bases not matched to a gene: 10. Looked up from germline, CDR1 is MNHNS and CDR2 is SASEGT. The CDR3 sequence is CASRGTGPSSYGYTF. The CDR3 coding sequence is TGTGCCAGCAGAGGGACAGGCCCTTCAAGCTATGGCTACACCTTC.

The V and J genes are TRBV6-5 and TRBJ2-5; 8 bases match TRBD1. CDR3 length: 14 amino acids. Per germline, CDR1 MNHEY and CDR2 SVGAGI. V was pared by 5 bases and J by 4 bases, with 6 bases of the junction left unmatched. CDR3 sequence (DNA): TGTGCCAGCAGTCCCGACAGGGGAGTAGAGACCCAGTACTTC. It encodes CASSPDRGVETQYF.

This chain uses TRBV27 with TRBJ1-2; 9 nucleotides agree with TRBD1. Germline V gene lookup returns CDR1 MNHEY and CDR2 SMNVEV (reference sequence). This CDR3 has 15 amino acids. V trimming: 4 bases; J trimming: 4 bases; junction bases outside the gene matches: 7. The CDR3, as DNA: TGTGCCAGCAGTTCATTTTCGACAGGGGGCTATGGCTACACCTTC. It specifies CASSSFSTGGYGYTF.